One TCR beta chain is described in this entry. Its matching antigen is unknown. The sample holds other DNA sequences that translate to the same CDR3. This sample was taken from a study of Ad26.COV2.S vaccination and SARS-CoV-2 variants. Overall study context: Enrolled in COV1001, the donor was in the Ad26.COV2.S trial arm, which received the vaccine. By the intramuscular route, Ad26.COV2.S was given once, or twice 56 days apart. Findings of the study overall: Placebo recipients and vaccine recipients were similar in non-spike TCR breadth.

Noted treatment: around 19 received Ad26.COV2.S at low or high dose, single or two shots; several received placebo; per-sample allocation not given. Samples came from day 63 after the first vaccine or placebo injection. The method was immunoSEQ multiplex PCR; TCRdb's version includes in-frame clones alone and lacks a portion of them. The sample lists about 390,000 clones, about 90% occurring once. V lost 5 bases, J lost 5 bases, and 4 bases stayed unmatched. The CDR3 sequence is 13 residues long. Germline CDR1 and CDR2: MNHEY and SMNVEV (reference sequence). The chain recombines TRBV27 with TRBJ1-1; 8 bases map to TRBD1. The clonotype originates from a person between 18 and 65 years old who received the Ad26.COV2.S COVID-19 vaccine or a placebo. The material was peripheral blood, obtained in a trial of Ad26.COV2.S vaccine versus placebo. The CDR3 reads CASSDRGRTEAFF. The CDR3 bases are TGTGCCAGCAGTGACAGGGGTAGGACTGAAGCTTTCTTT.